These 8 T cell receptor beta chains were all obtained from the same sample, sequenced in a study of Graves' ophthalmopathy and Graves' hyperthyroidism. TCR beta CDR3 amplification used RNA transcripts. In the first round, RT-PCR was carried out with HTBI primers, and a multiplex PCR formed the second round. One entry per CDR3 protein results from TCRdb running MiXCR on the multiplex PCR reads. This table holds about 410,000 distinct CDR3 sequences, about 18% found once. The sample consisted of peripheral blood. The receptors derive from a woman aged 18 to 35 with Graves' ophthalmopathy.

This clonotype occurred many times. CDR3 sequence reads: CASSSIDRSSYEQYF. The DNA for the CDR3 is TGTGCCAGCAGCTCTATCGACAGGAGCTCCTACGAGCAGTACTTC. The chain uses TRBV12-3 or TRBV12-4 and TRBJ2-7; the D gene is possibly TRBD1 (6 bases). Trimming shortened V by 6 bases and J by 0 bases, and 15 bases separated the two germline ends. The CDR3 runs to 15 residues.

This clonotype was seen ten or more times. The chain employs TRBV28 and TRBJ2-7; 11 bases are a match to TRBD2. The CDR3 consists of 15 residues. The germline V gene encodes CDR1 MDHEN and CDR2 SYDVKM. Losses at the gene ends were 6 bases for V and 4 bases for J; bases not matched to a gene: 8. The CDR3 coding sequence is TGTGCCAGCAGCGTGGGGGCTAGCGGGGGGTACGAGCAGTACTTC. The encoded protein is CASSVGASGGYEQYF.

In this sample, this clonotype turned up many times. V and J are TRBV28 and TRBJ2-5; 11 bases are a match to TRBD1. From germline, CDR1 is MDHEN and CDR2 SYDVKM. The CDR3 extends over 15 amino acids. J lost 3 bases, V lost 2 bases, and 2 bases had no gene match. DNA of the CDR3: TGTGCCAGCAGTTTAGGGGGACAGGGGGAAGAGACCCAGTACTTC. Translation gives CASSLGGQGEETQYF.

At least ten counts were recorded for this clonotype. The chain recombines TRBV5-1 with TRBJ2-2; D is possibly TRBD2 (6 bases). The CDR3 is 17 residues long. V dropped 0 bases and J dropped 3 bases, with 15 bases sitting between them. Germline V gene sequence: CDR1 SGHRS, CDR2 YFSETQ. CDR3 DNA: TGCGCCAGCAGCTTGGCCGGCGGGGAAGACTACACCGGGGAGCTGTTTTTT. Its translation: CASSLAGGEDYTGELFF.

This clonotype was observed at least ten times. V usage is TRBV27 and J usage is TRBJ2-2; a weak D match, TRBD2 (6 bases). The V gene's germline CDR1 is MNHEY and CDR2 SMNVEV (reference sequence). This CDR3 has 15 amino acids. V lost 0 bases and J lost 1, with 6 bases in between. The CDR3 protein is CASSLSRGNTGELFF. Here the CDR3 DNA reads TGTGCCAGCAGTTTATCGCGGGGGAACACCGGGGAGCTGTTTTTT.

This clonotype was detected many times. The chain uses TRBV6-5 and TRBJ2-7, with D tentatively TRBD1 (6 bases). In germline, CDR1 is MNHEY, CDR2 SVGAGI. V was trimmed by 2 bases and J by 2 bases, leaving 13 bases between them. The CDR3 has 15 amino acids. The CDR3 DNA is TGTGCCAGCAGTTACGCGCAGGGGAAGACCTACGAGCAGTACTTC. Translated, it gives CASSYAQGKTYEQYF.

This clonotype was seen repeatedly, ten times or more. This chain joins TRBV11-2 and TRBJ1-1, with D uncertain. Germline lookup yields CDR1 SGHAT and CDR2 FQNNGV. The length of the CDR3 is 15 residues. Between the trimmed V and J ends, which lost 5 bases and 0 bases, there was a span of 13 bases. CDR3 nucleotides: TGTGCCAGCAGCCCCAGGAGAGACATGAACACTGAAGCTTTCTTT. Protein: CASSPRRDMNTEAFF.

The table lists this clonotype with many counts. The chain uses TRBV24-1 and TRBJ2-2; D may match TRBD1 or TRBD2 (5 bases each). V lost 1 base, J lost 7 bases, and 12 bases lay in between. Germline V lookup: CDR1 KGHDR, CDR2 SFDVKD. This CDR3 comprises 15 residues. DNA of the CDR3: TGTGCCACCAGTGATTTACGAGGGGCCCACGGGGAGCTGTTTTTT. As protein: CATSDLRGAHGELFF.